The 28 T cell receptor beta chains in this list originate from one sample, sequenced in a study of cytomegalovirus exposure and HLA in healthy donors. A multiplex PCR was run with 60 Vbeta primers and 13 Jbeta primers. Some clones are missing from TCRdb's copy, which holds only in-frame ones; the method was immunoSEQ multiplex PCR. The sample has some 180,000 clones; around 80% are singletons. The specimen was PBMCs. These receptors were taken from a woman aged 60-70 years in good health and CMV-seropositive.

This clone was detected only a few times. The chain links TRBV7-9 to TRBJ1-1; TRBD1 matches at 7 bases. CDR1 SEHNR and CDR2 FQNEAQ come from the germline V gene (reference sequence). This CDR3 is built from 12 residues. Unmatched junction bases numbered 5, after V lost 4 bases and J lost 9 bases. CDR3 sequence: CASSSGGQKAFF. The CDR3 DNA reads TGTGCCAGCAGCTCCGGGGGACAGAAAGCTTTCTTT.

This clone was seen just once. This rearrangement joins TRBV6-1 to TRBJ1-5; 10 bases agree with TRBD1. The CDR3 runs 14 residues. CDR1 and CDR2 (germline): MNHNS, SASEGT. The V gene end was trimmed by 4 bases and the J gene end by 7 bases; junction bases not matched to a gene: 4. The CDR3 here is CASSGDRGLQPQHF. The CDR3 DNA reads as TGTGCCAGCAGTGGAGACAGGGGGCTGCAGCCCCAGCATTTT.

The J gene is TRBJ2-2, the V gene TRBV5-1, with D possibly being TRBD2 (6 bases). CDR3 size: 15 residues. V lost 3 bases and J 1 base, leaving 10 bases between the germline ends. Germline CDR1 and CDR2: SGHRS and YFSETQ. The CDR3 here is CASSSLAQNTGELFF. In DNA form, the CDR3 reads TGCGCCAGCAGCTCACTAGCCCAGAACACCGGGGAGCTGTTTTTT.

The chain recombines TRBV5-1 with TRBJ2-3; 9 bases line up with TRBD1. Germline V gives CDR1 SGHRS, CDR2 YFSETQ. Germline trimming cut 4 bases from V and 8 bases from J; bases unmatched to any gene: 8. The CDR3 has 14 amino acids. The CDR3: CASSAGQGRGTQYF. The DNA for the CDR3 is TGCGCCAGCAGCGCGGGACAGGGCCGGGGTACGCAGTATTTT.

The chain combines TRBV5-1 with TRBJ2-7, with 8 nucleotides matching TRBD1. Unmatched junction bases numbered 8, after V lost 0 bases and J lost 6 bases. CDR3 length: 15 amino acids. Germline V gives CDR1 SGHRS, CDR2 YFSETQ. CDR3: CASSLGGQGAGEQYF. The CDR3 DNA reads as TGCGCCAGCAGCTTGGGAGGGCAGGGGGCAGGCGAGCAGTACTTC.

This chain links TRBV6-5 with TRBJ1-6, with unresolved D. V lost 2 bases, J lost 6 bases, and 5 bases lay in between. The CDR3 consists of 13 residues. The germline V gene has CDR1 MNHEY and CDR2 SVGAGI. DNA for the CDR3: TGTGCCAGCAGTTACAGCCTTAATTCACCCCTCCACTTT. The encoded protein is CASSYSLNSPLHF.

The chain recombines TRBV9 with TRBJ2-7, with 7 bases aligning to TRBD1. V gave up 1 base and J gave up 7 bases; unmatched junction bases: 8. Germline-derived CDR1 and CDR2 are SGDLS and YYNGEE. The CDR3 extends over 14 amino acids. CDR3 region: CASSVLQGPGEQYF. CDR3 nucleotides: TGTGCCAGCAGCGTACTACAGGGGCCGGGGGAGCAGTACTTC. The whole variable domain, remainder taken from reference TRBV9 and TRBJ2-7, is DSGVTQTPKHLITATGQRVTLRCSPRSGDLSVYWYQQSLDQGLQFLIQYYNGEERAKGNILERFSAQQFPDLHSELNLSSLELGDSALYFCASSVLQGPGEQYFGPGTRLTVT.

This chain links TRBV9 with TRBJ2-7; D gene unclear. V gave up 0 bases and J gave up 7 bases, with 14 bases separating them. The germline V gene encodes CDR1 SGDLS and CDR2 YYNGEE. The CDR3 is made up of 14 amino acids. CDR3 nucleotides: TGTGCCAGCAGCGTAGCAGAGAGTTCGGAGGAGCAGTACTTC. The encoded protein is CASSVAESSEEQYF.

The gene calls are TRBV5-4 and TRBJ1-2; unclear D gene. V was clipped by 4 bases and J by 1 base, with 8 bases between them. This CDR3 is 13 amino acids long. Looked up from germline, CDR1 is SGHNT and CDR2 is YYREEE (reference sequence). CDR3 residues: CASSPPSNYGYTF. The CDR3 DNA is TGTGCCAGCAGCCCACCCAGTAACTATGGCTACACCTTC.

J is TRBJ1-3 and V is TRBV19, with 7 bases fitting TRBD1. The V segment lost 10 bases and the J segment 0 bases; nucleotides outside the gene matches: 12. The CDR3 extends over 16 amino acids. The germline V gene has CDR1 LNHDA and CDR2 SQIVND (reference sequence). CDR3 amino acids: CATHRGSRASGNTIYF. The CDR3 coding sequence is TGTGCCACCCACAGGGGCTCACGCGCCTCTGGAAACACCATATATTTT.

The chain recombines TRBV30 with TRBJ1-5; TRBD1 agrees at 9 bases. CDR1 and CDR2 from the germline V gene are GTSNPN and SVGIG (reference sequence). The CDR3 has 15 residues. V was clipped by 6 bases and J by 1 base; unmatched bases: 7. CDR3 sequence reads: CACTGGVNSNQPQHF. Here the CDR3 DNA reads TGTGCCTGTACAGGGGGCGTAAACAGCAATCAGCCCCAGCATTTT.

The rearrangement joins TRBV7-2 to TRBJ2-1, with a possible D match to TRBD2 (5 bases). Germline loops: CDR1 SGHTA, CDR2 FQGNSA. Trimming pared 1 base from V and 4 bases from J, leaving 14 bases between. This CDR3 has 16 residues. The CDR3 DNA reads as TGTGCCAGCAGCTTAGAGGGCCCCGGGATGTACAATGAGCAGTTCTTC. Amino acids: CASSLEGPGMYNEQFF.

The V gene is TRBV6-5, the J gene TRBJ1-2; the match to TRBD1 covers 12 bases. Germline CDR1 is MNHEY and CDR2 is SVGAGI. The CDR3 loop spans 15 amino acids. J gave up 8 bases and V 6 bases, and 10 bases lay outside the gene matches. CDR3 region: CASRVGTGGVGGYTF. The CDR3 region has the DNA TGTGCCAGCAGAGTCGGGACAGGGGGCGTAGGGGGCTACACCTTC.

This chain connects TRBV6-4 to TRBJ1-6; no firm D call. Per germline, CDR1 MRHNA and CDR2 SNTAGT. Trimming cost V 6 bases and J 0 bases, with 9 bases left between them. The CDR3 has 15 amino acids. CDR3: CASSVGGSYNSPLHF. The DNA of the CDR3 is TGTGCCAGCAGCGTGGGAGGCTCCTATAATTCACCCCTCCACTTT.

In this sample, this clone turned up many times. This chain joins TRBV4-3 and TRBJ1-5; D unclear. In germline, CDR1 is LGHNA, CDR2 YSLEER. There are 15 residues in the CDR3. The V and J ends lost 0 bases and 4 bases respectively, with 10 bases between them. The CDR3 is CASSQDETNNQPQHF. The CDR3 DNA reads as TGCGCCAGCAGCCAAGACGAGACAAATAATCAGCCCCAGCATTTT.

V and J are TRBV27 and TRBJ1-1, with D perhaps TRBD1 (5 bases). Germline V lookup: CDR1 MNHEY, CDR2 SMNVEV (reference sequence). This CDR3 contains 14 residues. Deletions cut 4 bases from V and 3 bases from J, with 12 bases between. In DNA form, the CDR3 reads TGTGCCAGCAGTTGGGGACGGAGGGACACTGAAGCTTTCTTT. Amino acid sequence: CASSWGRRDTEAFF.

This chain links TRBV5-1 with TRBJ2-2, with 15 bases fitting TRBD2. CDR3 length equals 17 residues. Germline-derived CDR1 and CDR2 are SGHRS and YFSETQ. Trimming at V came to 4 bases and at J to 7 bases, leaving 8 bases not matched to a gene. Here the CDR3 reads CASSGGTSGRRNGELFF. CDR3 DNA: TGCGCCAGCAGCGGCGGGACTAGCGGGAGGCGGAACGGGGAGCTGTTTTTT.

This rearrangement joins TRBV4-2 to TRBJ2-7, with 7 nucleotides matching TRBD2. Per germline, CDR1 LGHNA and CDR2 YNFKEQ. The CDR3 totals 16 residues. The V gene end was trimmed by 6 bases and the J gene end by 3 bases; junction bases not matched to a gene: 14. CDR3 in DNA: TGTGCCAGCAGTCGTACAAGCGGGAATAAGGTCTACGAGCAGTACTTC. This sequence encodes CASSRTSGNKVYEQYF.

As for this clone: One junction end does not reproduce the germline sequence, and a read error may be involved. The rearrangement links TRBV6-6 to TRBJ1-1; no clear D gene. CDR1 is MNHNY and CDR2 is SVGAGI in the germline V gene (reference sequence). This CDR3 region has 12 residues. The CDR3 DNA reads TGTGCCAGCAGTGACTCGAGGGTCAAAGCTTTCTTT. It codes for CASSDSRVKAFF.

In this sample, this clone turned up once. V gene TRBV5-1 combines with J gene TRBJ2-7; no firm D call. Between the trimmed V and J ends, which lost 1 base and 6 bases, there was a span of 5 bases. The CDR3 has 11 amino acids. CDR1 and CDR2 (germline): SGHRS, YFSETQ. The CDR3 DNA reads as TGCGCCAGCAGCTTGAACTGCGAGCAGTACTTC. Protein product: CASSLNCEQYF.

V is TRBV28 and J is TRBJ2-1, with TRBD2 matching 7 bases. Trimming removed 7 bases from V and 13 bases from J; junction bases left unmatched: 16. Germline assignment: CDR1 MDHEN and CDR2 SYDVKM. The CDR3 has 14 amino acids. CDR3 in amino acids: CASNRGLVIVSQFF. Here the CDR3 DNA reads TGTGCCAGCAACCGCGGACTAGTTATCGTATCTCAGTTCTTC.

This clone came up a few times. The gene calls are TRBV27 and TRBJ2-3, with TRBD1 matching over 9 bases. The V segment lost 4 bases and the J segment 3 bases; nucleotides outside the gene matches: 5. The CDR3 covers 15 residues. In germline, CDR1 is MNHEY, CDR2 SMNVEV (reference sequence). The CDR3 sequence is CASSYRGRGTDTQYF. The CDR3 DNA follows: TGTGCCAGCAGTTACAGGGGGCGCGGGACAGATACGCAGTATTTT.

The rearrangement links TRBV9 to TRBJ2-3; D is unresolved. The CDR3 sequence is 12 residues long. Trimming took 4 bases from V and 2 from J, leaving 5 bases between them. Looked up from germline, CDR1 is SGDLS and CDR2 is YYNGEE. The CDR3 DNA follows: TGTGCCAGCAGCCCCCACACAGATACGCAGTATTTT. This sequence encodes CASSPHTDTQYF.

The chain uses TRBV27 and TRBJ1-1; D is uncertain. CDR3 length: 14 residues. The germline V and J ends were trimmed by 3 bases and 4 bases, with 12 bases remaining between them. The germline V gene has CDR1 MNHEY and CDR2 SMNVEV (reference sequence). The CDR3 nucleotides are TGTGCCAGCAGTTTGAGTCGTTTAGCCACTGAAGCTTTCTTT. Residues: CASSLSRLATEAFF.

As for this clone: Other DNA sequences in this sample translate to the same CDR3. The chain uses TRBV4-2 and TRBJ2-7; 10 bases fit TRBD1. The CDR3 extends over 14 amino acids. Per the germline V gene, CDR1 is LGHNA and CDR2 is YNFKEQ. With 3 bases clipped from V and 2 bases from J, the junction kept 1 base outside the gene matches. The CDR3 sequence: CASSQGQGTYEQYF. The CDR3, as DNA: TGTGCCAGCAGCCAGGGACAGGGGACCTACGAGCAGTACTTC.

CDR3 protein: CASSRTSGVGYNEQFF. Written as DNA, the CDR3 is TGTGCCAGCAGTAGGACTAGCGGGGTAGGGTACAATGAGCAGTTCTTC. This sequence joins TRBV25-1 and TRBJ2-1, with TRBD2 matching 12 bases. CDR1 and CDR2 (germline): MGHDK, SYGVNS. The CDR3 extends over 16 amino acids. The V gene end was trimmed by 5 bases and the J gene end by 4 bases; junction bases not matched to a gene: 6.

In DNA, the CDR3 is TGTGCCAGCAGTCTATTGGTGTTTGAGCAGTTCTTC. Translation: CASSLLVFEQFF. The chain links TRBV2 to TRBJ2-1; the D is unclear. Germline V lookup: CDR1 SNHLY, CDR2 FYNNEI. The length of the CDR3 is 12 residues. V lost 5 bases, J lost 9 bases, and 11 bases lay in between. The complete variable domain, with remaining parts taken from reference TRBV2 and TRBJ2-1, reads EPEVTQTPSHQVTQMGQEVILRCVPISNHLYFYWYRQILGQKVEFLVSFYNNEISEKSEIFDDQFSVERPDGSNFTLKIRSTKLEDSAMYFCASSLLVFEQFFGPGTRLTVL.

This sequence joins TRBV5-6 and TRBJ2-3; the match to TRBD2 covers 7 bases. CDR1 is SGHDT and CDR2 is YYEEEE in the germline V gene. There are 18 residues in the CDR3. Trimming removed 0 bases from V and 0 bases from J; junction bases left unmatched: 10. CDR3 DNA: TGTGCCAGCAGCTTGGGGGAGGGCTTGTCGCCTAGCACAGATACGCAGTATTTT. Protein sequence: CASSLGEGLSPSTDTQYF.